The clone carrying this TCR beta chain appeared a single time. This record comes from a study of blood T cell repertoires in COVID-19. The CDR3 has 18 residues. Trimming removed 2 bases from V and 1 base from J, with 18 bases in between. Germline V gene lookup returns CDR1 SGHRS and CDR2 YFSETQ. Sequenced by immunoSEQ multiplex PCR; TCRdb stores in-frame clones only, minus some. The sample lists roughly 81,000 clones; around 84% were seen once. The source material was peripheral blood. The chain combines TRBV5-1 with TRBJ2-2, with a weak D call TRBD2 (5 bases). This TCR derives from a man aged 35 to 55 with acute or convalescent COVID-19. The chain's CDR3 is CASSFRGARLLNTGELFF. CDR3 DNA: TGCGCCAGCAGCTTTCGAGGAGCCCGACTACTGAACACCGGGGAGCTGTTTTTT.